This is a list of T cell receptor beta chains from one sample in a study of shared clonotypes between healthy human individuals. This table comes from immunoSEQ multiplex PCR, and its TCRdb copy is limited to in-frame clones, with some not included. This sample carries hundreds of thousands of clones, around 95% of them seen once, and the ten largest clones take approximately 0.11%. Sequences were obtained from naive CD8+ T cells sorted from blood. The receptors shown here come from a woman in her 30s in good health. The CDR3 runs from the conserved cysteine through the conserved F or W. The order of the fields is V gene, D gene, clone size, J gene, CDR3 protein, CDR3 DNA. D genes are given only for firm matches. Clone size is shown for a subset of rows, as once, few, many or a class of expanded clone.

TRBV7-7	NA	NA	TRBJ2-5	CASTPGGGQETQYF	TGTGCCAGCACCCCAGGGGGGGGTCAAGAGACCCAGTACTTC
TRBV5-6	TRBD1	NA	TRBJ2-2	CASSLRTGGIGNTGELFF	TGTGCCAGCAGCTTACGGACAGGGGGCATCGGGAACACCGGGGAGCTGTTTTTT
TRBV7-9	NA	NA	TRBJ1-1	CASSLVNTEAFF	TGTGCCAGCAGCTTAGTGAACACTGAAGCTTTCTTT
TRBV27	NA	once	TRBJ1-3	CASSLSGGGPSGNTIYF	TGTGCCAGCAGTTTATCTGGCGGAGGGCCGTCTGGAAACACCATATATTTT
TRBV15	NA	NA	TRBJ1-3	CATQKDNGDTIYF	TGTGCCACCCAGAAGGACAACGGGGACACCATATATTTT
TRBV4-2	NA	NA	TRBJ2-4	CASSHGAKNIQYF	TGTGCCAGCAGCCACGGAGCCAAAAACATTCAGTACTTC
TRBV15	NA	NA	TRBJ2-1	CATSRDGGVYNEQFF	TGTGCCACCAGCAGAGATGGCGGGGTCTACAATGAGCAGTTCTTC
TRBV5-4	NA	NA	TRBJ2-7	CASSFGVLTAEQYF	TGTGCCAGCAGCTTTGGAGTACTGACGGCCGAGCAGTACTTC
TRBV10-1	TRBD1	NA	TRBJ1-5	CASRDRAAGNQPQHF	TGCGCCAGCAGAGACAGGGCGGCGGGCAATCAGCCCCAGCATTTT
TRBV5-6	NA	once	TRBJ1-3	CASSVGGGDGNTIYF	TGTGCCAGCAGCGTGGGCGGGGGCGACGGAAACACCATATATTTT
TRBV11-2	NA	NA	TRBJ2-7	CASSLGGWVEQYF	TGTGCCAGCAGCTTAGGGGGCTGGGTCGAGCAGTACTTC
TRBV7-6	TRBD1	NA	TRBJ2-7	CASSLRTGLNEQYF	TGTGCCAGCAGCTTACGGACAGGGCTGAACGAGCAGTACTTC
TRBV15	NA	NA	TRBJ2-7	CATSRDVGAYEQYF	TGTGCCACCAGCAGAGATGTTGGGGCCTACGAGCAGTACTTC
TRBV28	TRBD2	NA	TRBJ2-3	CANFPPGLAGVRTDTQYF	TGTGCCAACTTCCCTCCGGGACTAGCGGGAGTCAGAACAGATACGCAGTATTTT
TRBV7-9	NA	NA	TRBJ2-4	CASSLVPPRIDIQYF	TGTGCCAGCAGCTTAGTGCCGCCGAGGATAGACATTCAGTACTTC
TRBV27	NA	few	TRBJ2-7	CASSSLSSYEQYF	TGTGCCAGCAGTTCCTTAAGCTCCTACGAGCAGTACTTC
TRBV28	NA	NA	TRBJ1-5	CASSLGLERSEPQHF	TGTGCCAGCAGTTTAGGCTTAGAGCGTTCCGAGCCCCAGCATTTT
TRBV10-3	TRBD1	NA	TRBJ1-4	CAISEVGQLNEKLFF	TGTGCCATCAGTGAGGTGGGACAGCTTAATGAAAAACTGTTTTTT
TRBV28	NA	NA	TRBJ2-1	CASSGTLGDEQFF	TGTGCCAGCAGCGGGACCCTGGGGGATGAGCAGTTCTTC
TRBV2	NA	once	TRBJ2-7	CATRKQQAPTYEQYF	TGTGCCACCCGAAAACAGCAAGCCCCTACCTACGAGCAGTACTTC
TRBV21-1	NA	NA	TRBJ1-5	CATVQGTQPQHF	TGTGCCACCGTACAGGGAACACAGCCCCAGCATTTT
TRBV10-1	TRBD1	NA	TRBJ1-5	CASNTGYRGRNQPQHF	TGCGCCAGCAATACCGGTTACAGGGGACGCAATCAGCCCCAGCATTTT
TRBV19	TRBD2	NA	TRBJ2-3	CASRTSGSTDTQYF	TGTGCCAGTAGGACTAGCGGGAGCACAGATACGCAGTATTTT
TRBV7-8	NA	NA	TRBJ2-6	CASSPRRVPGANVLTF	TGTGCCAGCAGCCCAAGAAGGGTCCCTGGGGCCAACGTCCTGACTTTC
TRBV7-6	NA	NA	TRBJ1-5	CASSLESNQPQHF	TGTGCCAGCAGCTTAGAGAGCAATCAGCCCCAGCATTTT
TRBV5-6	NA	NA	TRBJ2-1	CASSSDILTVGYNEQFF	TGTGCCAGCAGTTCGGACATCCTCACAGTGGGGTACAATGAGCAGTTCTTC